A single sample gave rise to the 6 T cell receptor beta chains below, sequenced in a study of T cell changes during pregnancy in multiple sclerosis. TCRdb's table, derived via immunoSEQ multiplex PCR, lists solely in-frame clones and lacks some. The sample has about 86,000 clones; 91% are singletons. The sequencing used peripheral blood, collected in the first trimester of pregnancy. These receptors came from a female donor in good health, enrolled as a control in a pregnancy study.

The chain uses TRBV4-3 and TRBJ2-3; TRBD2 agrees at 9 bases. The CDR3 length is 16 residues. Losses at the gene ends were 1 base for V and 3 bases for J; bases not matched to a gene: 5. Germline loops: CDR1 LGHNA, CDR2 YSLEER. CDR3 nucleotides: TGCGCCAGCAGCCAAGGGCCTAGCGGGGTTACAGATACGCAGTATTTT. Translating gives CASSQGPSGVTDTQYF.

The chain links TRBV19 to TRBJ2-7; D perhaps matches TRBD1 (6 bases). The CDR3 spans 17 residues. V was trimmed by 5 bases and J by 5 bases, leaving 25 bases between them. CDR1 LNHDA and CDR2 SQIVND come from the germline V gene (reference sequence). CDR3 sequence: CASSPQNPGQGKDEQYF. The CDR3 bases are TGTGCCAGTAGTCCCCAGAACCCGGGACAAGGGAAGGACGAGCAGTACTTC.

V usage is TRBV5-1 and J usage is TRBJ1-2; D gene ambiguous. Germline CDR1 is SGHRS and CDR2 is YFSETQ. With 5 bases removed from V and 5 bases from J, the gap between germline ends came to 16 bases. This CDR3 contains 14 residues. CDR3 DNA sequence: TGCGCCAGCAGTCCCGAGGGTTTCCTATATGGCTACACCTTC. Protein product: CASSPEGFLYGYTF.

The chain uses TRBV19 and TRBJ2-3, with 10 bases identical to TRBD1. The CDR3 totals 15 residues. Germline CDR1 is LNHDA and CDR2 is SQIVND (reference sequence). V shed 6 bases, J shed 4 bases, and the junction held 7 bases outside the gene matches. Written as DNA, the CDR3 is TGTGCCAGTAGGGAACAGGGACAGGGGCCAGATACGCAGTATTTT. The encoded protein is CASREQGQGPDTQYF.

The chain combines TRBV27 with TRBJ1-2; TRBD1 matches 10 bases. The V segment lost 5 bases and the J segment 6 bases; nucleotides outside the gene matches: 6. The CDR3 spans 14 residues. CDR1 MNHEY and CDR2 SMNVEV come from the germline V gene (reference sequence). CDR3: CASSRDRGWDGYTF. The CDR3 DNA reads as TGTGCCAGCAGTCGGGACAGGGGATGGGATGGCTACACCTTC.

This clone was observed a single time. The chain uses TRBV11-2 and TRBJ1-4; D possibly corresponds to TRBD1 (5 bases). V lost 5 bases and J 6 bases, leaving 19 bases between the germline ends. Per germline, CDR1 SGHAT and CDR2 FQNNGV. The CDR3 runs to 16 residues. CDR3 in amino acids: CASSGFRGGTDEKLFF. The CDR3 nucleotides read TGTGCCAGCAGCGGCTTCCGGGGAGGGACCGATGAAAAACTGTTTTTT.